The 8 T cell receptor beta chains given below trace back to one sample, sequenced in a study of memory B cells and T cells in multiple sclerosis (dated by TCRdb to the late 2010s). Libraries came from the immunoSEQ multiplex PCR assay. The clones in this table, taken by TCRdb from immuneACCESS, are in-frame only. Not every clone is retained; where verified, under half of the shortfall comes from an unresolved V gene, and the cause of the rest is unknown. The sample has about 42,000 clones on record, 82% of them singletons. The top ten clonotypes cover 1.1% of the sample. No antigen has been assigned to these receptors. After stimulus-free culture of CFSE-labeled PBMCs, the autoproliferating (CFSEdim) and non-proliferating (CFSEhi) T cell fractions were sequenced separately. A total of approximately 48 million CFSE-labeled PBMCs were cultured for under nine days without stimulus, and replicate wells were then pooled.

The source material was PBMCs from blood kept in culture. The receptors come from a human donor with multiple sclerosis.

The chain couples TRBV7-8 to TRBJ1-4; 7 bases are a match to TRBD1. CDR3 length: 19 residues. Germline-derived CDR1 and CDR2 are SGHVS and FQNEAQ. V lost 1 base and J lost 0; bases outside the gene matches: 11. Here the CDR3 DNA reads TGTGCCAGCAGCTTAGGGTTGGGGGACAGCAGAGCAACTAATGAAAAACTGTTTTTT. Translating it yields CASSLGLGDSRATNEKLFF.

There are a few counts of this clone. The CDR3 DNA is TGCGCCAGCAGCCAAGGGTCCTTTACAGATACGCAGTATTTT. This gives the protein CASSQGSFTDTQYF. The V and J genes are TRBV4-1 and TRBJ2-3; no firm D call. The CDR3 is 14 residues long. V lost 1 base and J lost 3, with 8 bases in between. Germline V lookup: CDR1 MGHRA, CDR2 YSYEKL.

CDR3 region: CASSLGQANYGYTF. The CDR3, as DNA: TGTGCCAGCAGCCTGGGACAGGCTAACTATGGCTACACCTTC. The chain has TRBV2 and TRBJ1-2, with TRBD1 identical over 8 bases. V was clipped by 6 bases and J by 0 bases; unmatched bases: 3. Germline V gene lookup returns CDR1 SNHLY and CDR2 FYNNEI. CDR3 length: 14 amino acids.

The rearrangement joins TRBV5-1 to TRBJ2-6, with D perhaps TRBD2 (5 bases). This CDR3 has 17 amino acids. Germline CDR1 and CDR2: SGHRS and YFSETQ. Trimming took off 1 base at V and 0 bases at J, with 11 bases between the two ends. DNA of the CDR3: TGCGCCAGCAGCTTGAACAGCGGCTTCTCTGGGGCCAACGTCCTGACTTTC. Residues: CASSLNSGFSGANVLTF.

The V and J genes are TRBV2 and TRBJ1-6; weak D call: TRBD1 (5 bases). The CDR3 is made up of 17 amino acids. V dropped 3 bases and J dropped 2 bases, with 14 bases sitting between them. Germline CDR1 reads SNHLY; CDR2 reads FYNNEI. Here the CDR3 reads CASSERGGRAYNSPLHF. The CDR3, as DNA: TGTGCCAGCAGTGAGCGTGGGGGTAGGGCCTATAATTCACCCCTCCACTTT. Full variable domain (missing parts from reference TRBV2 and TRBJ1-6): EPEVTQTPSHQVTQMGQEVILRCVPISNHLYFYWYRQILGQKVEFLVSFYNNEISEKSEIFDDQFSVERPDGSNFTLKIRSTKLEDSAMYFCASSERGGRAYNSPLHFGNGTRLTVT.

The V and J genes are TRBV9 and TRBJ2-7, with 9 positions matching TRBD1. CDR1 and CDR2 (germline): SGDLS, YYNGEE. CDR3 length equals 14 residues. J lost 3 bases, V lost 0 bases, and 1 base had no gene match. The CDR3 spells CASSVGQGDYEQYF. The CDR3 bases are TGTGCCAGCAGCGTAGGACAGGGGGACTACGAGCAGTACTTC.

The chain carries TRBV11-2 and TRBJ2-7; D remains unclear. The CDR3 covers 14 residues. V was cut by 2 bases and J by 0 bases, with 8 bases left in between. The V gene's germline CDR1 is SGHAT and CDR2 FQNNGV. The CDR3 loop reads CASSLSGNSYEQYF. The CDR3 nucleotides read TGTGCCAGCAGCTTATCCGGAAACTCCTACGAGCAGTACTTC.

V and J are TRBV28 and TRBJ1-1; TRBD1 aligns across 10 bases. With V trimmed by 7 bases and J by 4 bases, 3 bases remained unmatched. Germline CDR1 reads MDHEN; CDR2 reads SYDVKM. This CDR3 comprises 13 residues. The CDR3 is CASTWTGGTEAFF. DNA for the CDR3: TGTGCCAGCACCTGGACAGGGGGCACTGAAGCTTTCTTT.